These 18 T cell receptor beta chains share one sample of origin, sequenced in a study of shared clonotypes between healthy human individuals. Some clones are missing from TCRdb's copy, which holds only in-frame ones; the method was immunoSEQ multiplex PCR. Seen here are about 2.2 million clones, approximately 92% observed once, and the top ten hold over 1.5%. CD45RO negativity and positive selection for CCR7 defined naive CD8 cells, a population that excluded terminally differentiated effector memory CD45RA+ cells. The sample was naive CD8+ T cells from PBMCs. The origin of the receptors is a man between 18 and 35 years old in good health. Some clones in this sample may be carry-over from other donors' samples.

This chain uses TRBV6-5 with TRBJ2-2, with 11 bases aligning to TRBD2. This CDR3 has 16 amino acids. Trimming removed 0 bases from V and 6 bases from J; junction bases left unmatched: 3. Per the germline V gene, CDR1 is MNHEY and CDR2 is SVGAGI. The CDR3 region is CASSYSTSGSPGELFF. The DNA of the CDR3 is TGTGCCAGCAGTTACTCAACTAGCGGGAGTCCCGGGGAGCTGTTTTTT.

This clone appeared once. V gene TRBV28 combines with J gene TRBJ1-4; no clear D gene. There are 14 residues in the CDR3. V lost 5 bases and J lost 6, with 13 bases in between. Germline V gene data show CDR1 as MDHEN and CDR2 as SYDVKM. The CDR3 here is CASSLVGEDEKLFF. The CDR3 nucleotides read TGTGCCAGCAGTCTCGTCGGGGAAGATGAAAAACTGTTTTTT.

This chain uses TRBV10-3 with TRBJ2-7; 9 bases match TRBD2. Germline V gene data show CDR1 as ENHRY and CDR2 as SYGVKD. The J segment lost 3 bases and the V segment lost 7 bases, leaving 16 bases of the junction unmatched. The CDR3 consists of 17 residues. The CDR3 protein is CAINGGASGNRGYEQYF. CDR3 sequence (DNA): TGTGCCATCAATGGCGGGGCTAGCGGGAATCGTGGCTACGAGCAGTACTTC.

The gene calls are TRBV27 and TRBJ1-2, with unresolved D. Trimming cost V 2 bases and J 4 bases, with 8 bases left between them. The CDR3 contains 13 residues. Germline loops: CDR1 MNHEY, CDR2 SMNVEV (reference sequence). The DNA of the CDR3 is TGTGCCAGCAGTTTAGGTGGGGTCTATGGCTACACCTTC. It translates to CASSLGGVYGYTF.

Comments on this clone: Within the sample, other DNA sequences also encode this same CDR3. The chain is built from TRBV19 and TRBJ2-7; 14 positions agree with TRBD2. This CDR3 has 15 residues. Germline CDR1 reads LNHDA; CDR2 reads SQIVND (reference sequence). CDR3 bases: TGTGCTTCGTCCGGGACTAGCGGGAGCGGCTACGAGCAGTACTTC. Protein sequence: CASSGTSGSGYEQYF.

For the CDR3, the DNA is TGCGCCAGCAGCCAAGAGGGGGTCCTCTCTGGGGCCAACGTCCTGACTTTC. It yields the protein CASSQEGVLSGANVLTF. The chain combines TRBV4-3 with TRBJ2-6; the D call may be TRBD1 or TRBD2 (5 bases each). The ends were cut back, 0 bases at V and 0 bases at J, with 9 bases in the middle. The CDR3 is made up of 17 amino acids. Germline loops: CDR1 LGHNA, CDR2 YSLEER.

The CDR3 DNA reads TGCGCCAGCAGCCCCGGGAGCGCAACCCCTTACGAGCAGTACTTC. Its protein is CASSPGSATPYEQYF. V is TRBV4-1 and J is TRBJ2-5; D might be TRBD2 (6 bases). The end of the DNA aligns better with TRBJ2-7, so the J call may be wrong. The CDR3 sequence is 15 residues long. Germline V lookup: CDR1 MGHRA, CDR2 YSYEKL.

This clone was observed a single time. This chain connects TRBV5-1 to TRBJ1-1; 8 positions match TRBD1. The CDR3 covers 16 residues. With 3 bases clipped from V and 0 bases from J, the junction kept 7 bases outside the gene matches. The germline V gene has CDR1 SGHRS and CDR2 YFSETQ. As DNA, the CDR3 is TGCGCCAGCAGCTCCGACAGGGGTGCCCTGAACACTGAAGCTTTCTTT. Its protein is CASSSDRGALNTEAFF.

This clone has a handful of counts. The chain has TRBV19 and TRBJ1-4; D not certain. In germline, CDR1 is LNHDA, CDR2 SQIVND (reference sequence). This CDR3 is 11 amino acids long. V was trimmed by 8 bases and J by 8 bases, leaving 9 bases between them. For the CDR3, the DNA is TGTGCCAGTTACACGGGGGAAAAACTGTTTTTT. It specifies CASYTGEKLFF.

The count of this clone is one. The CDR3 is CASSQGGSPYNEQFF. The CDR3 nucleotides are TGCGCCAGCAGCCAAGGTGGGTCCCCCTACAATGAGCAGTTCTTC. The chain has TRBV4-3 and TRBJ2-1; no definite D call. Between the trimmed V and J ends, which lost 1 base and 2 bases, there was a span of 9 bases. Germline V gives CDR1 LGHNA, CDR2 YSLEER. The CDR3 extends over 15 amino acids.

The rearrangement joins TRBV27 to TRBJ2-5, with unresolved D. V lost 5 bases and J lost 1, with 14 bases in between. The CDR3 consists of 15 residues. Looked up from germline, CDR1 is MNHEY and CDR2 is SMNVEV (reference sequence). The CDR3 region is CASSILGNTQETQYF. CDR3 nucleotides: TGTGCCAGCAGTATCTTGGGTAACACCCAAGAGACCCAGTACTTC.

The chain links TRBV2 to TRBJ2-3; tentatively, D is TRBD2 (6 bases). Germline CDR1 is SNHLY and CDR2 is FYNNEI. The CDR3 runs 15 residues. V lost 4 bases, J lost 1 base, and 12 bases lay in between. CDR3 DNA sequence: TGTGCCAGCAGTGCGCCGGGAGTGGGCACAGATACGCAGTATTTT. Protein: CASSAPGVGTDTQYF.

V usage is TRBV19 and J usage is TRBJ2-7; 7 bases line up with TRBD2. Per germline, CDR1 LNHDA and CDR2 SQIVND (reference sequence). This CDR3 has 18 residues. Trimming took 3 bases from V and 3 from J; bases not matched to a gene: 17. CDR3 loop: CASSIALKTSAKGYEQYF. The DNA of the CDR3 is TGTGCCAGTAGTATTGCCCTTAAAACTAGCGCAAAAGGCTACGAGCAGTACTTC.

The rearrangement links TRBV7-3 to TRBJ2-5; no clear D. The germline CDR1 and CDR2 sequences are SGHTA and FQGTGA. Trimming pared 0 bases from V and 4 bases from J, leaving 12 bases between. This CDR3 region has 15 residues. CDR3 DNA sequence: TGTGCCAGCAGCTTAACTGGTTCCAACGGAGAGACCCAGTACTTC. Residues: CASSLTGSNGETQYF. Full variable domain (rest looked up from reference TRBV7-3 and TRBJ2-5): GAGVSQTPSNKVTEKGKYVELRCDPISGHTALYWYRQSLGQGPEFLIYFQGTGAADDSGLPNDRFFAVRPEGSVSTLKIQRTERGDSAVYLCASSLTGSNGETQYFGPGTRLLVL.

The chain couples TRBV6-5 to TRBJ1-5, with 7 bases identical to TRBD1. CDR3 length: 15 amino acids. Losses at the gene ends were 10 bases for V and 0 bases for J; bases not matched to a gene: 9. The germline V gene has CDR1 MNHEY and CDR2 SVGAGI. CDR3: CATRDSAYSNQPQHF. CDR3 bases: TGTGCCACTCGGGACAGCGCTTATAGCAATCAGCCCCAGCATTTT.

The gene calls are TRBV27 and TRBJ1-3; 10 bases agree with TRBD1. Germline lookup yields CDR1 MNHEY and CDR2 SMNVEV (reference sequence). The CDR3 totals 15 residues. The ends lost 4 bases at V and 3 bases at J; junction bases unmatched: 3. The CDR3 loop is CASSSRTGGGNTIYF. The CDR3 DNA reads TGTGCCAGCAGTTCCAGGACAGGGGGTGGAAACACCATATATTTT.

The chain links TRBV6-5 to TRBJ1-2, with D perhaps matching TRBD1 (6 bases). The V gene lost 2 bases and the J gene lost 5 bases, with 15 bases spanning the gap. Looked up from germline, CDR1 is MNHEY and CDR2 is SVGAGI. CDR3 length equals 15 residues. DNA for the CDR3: TGTGCCAGCAGTTACAATGGGGGGCTTTGGTATGGCTACACCTTC. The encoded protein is CASSYNGGLWYGYTF.

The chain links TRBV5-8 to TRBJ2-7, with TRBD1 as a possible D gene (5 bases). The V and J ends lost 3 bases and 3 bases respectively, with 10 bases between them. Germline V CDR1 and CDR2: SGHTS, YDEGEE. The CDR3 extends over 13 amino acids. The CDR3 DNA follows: TGTGCCAGCAGCTCCAGGGCCTTCTACGAGCAGTACTTC. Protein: CASSSRAFYEQYF.